The clone carrying this TCR beta chain has at least ten counts. Losses at the gene ends were 2 bases for V and 5 bases for J; bases not matched to a gene: 11. Germline V gene lookup returns CDR1 MDHEN and CDR2 SYDVKM. This CDR3 spans 17 amino acids. This entry belongs to a study of blood T cells in healthy people across ages. A second about 7 to 12 cycle PCR used barcoded and J-beta primers. Per-sample output comprised a minimum of 3 million paired-end reads containing CDR3. TCRdb independently ran MiXCR on the 5' RACE reads; one entry per CDR3 protein. The sample yields hundreds of thousands of distinct CDR3 sequences, about half seen once. Individuals who donated were healthy Caucasians from Russia aged about 6 to 100.

Sequenced sample: blood. This chain uses TRBV28 with TRBJ2-5; TRBD2 matches at 10 bases. The TCR comes from a man older than 75 in good health. The CDR3 DNA is TGTGCCAGCAGTTTACTGCTCGGGCTAGCGGGAGCCGAGACCCAGTACTTC. It specifies CASSLLLGLAGAETQYF. Full variable domain (outside the CDR3, taken from reference TRBV28 and TRBJ2-5): DVKVTQSSRYLVKRTGEKVFLECVQDMDHENMFWYRQDPGLGLRLIYFSYDVKMKEKGDIPEGYSVSREKKERFSLILESASTNQTSMYLCASSLLLGLAGAETQYFGPGTRLLVL.